The 26 T cell receptor beta chains in this list originate from one sample, sequenced in a study of shared clonotypes between healthy human individuals. Generated by immunoSEQ multiplex PCR, the TCRdb table keeps only in-frame clones and is missing some. The sample has some 2,500,000 clones; 85% to 95% are singletons. The sample consisted of naive CD4+ T cells from PBMCs. Indicated subset: CD45RA+ positively selected. The receptors here all came from a man aged 18 to 30 in good health. Some clones in this sample may be carry-over from other donors' samples.

The chain combines TRBV5-1 with TRBJ2-5; possibly TRBD2 for D (6 bases). With 2 bases removed from V and 0 bases from J, the gap between germline ends came to 11 bases. The germline V gene encodes CDR1 SGHRS and CDR2 YFSETQ. This CDR3 is 15 amino acids long. The CDR3 sequence: CASSFVGDYQETQYF. CDR3 in DNA: TGCGCCAGCAGCTTCGTGGGGGACTACCAAGAGACCCAGTACTTC.

V is TRBV7-9 and J is TRBJ2-1, with D possibly matching TRBD1 (6 bases). CDR1 is SEHNR and CDR2 is FQNEAQ in the germline V gene (reference sequence). There are 15 residues in the CDR3. V dropped 5 bases and J dropped 2 bases, with 13 bases sitting between them. The CDR3 nucleotides read TGTGCCAGCAGCCCTTGGACAGACCCCTACAATGAGCAGTTCTTC. It yields the protein CASSPWTDPYNEQFF.

The rearrangement links TRBV11-2 to TRBJ1-1; no firm D call. CDR3 size: 16 residues. CDR1 and CDR2 from the germline V gene are SGHAT and FQNNGV. Between the trimmed V and J ends, which lost 5 bases and 4 bases, there was a span of 20 bases. As DNA, the CDR3 is TGTGCCAGCAGCCCATTGACTGGCTCTAAGGGCACTGAAGCTTTCTTT. Translated, it gives CASSPLTGSKGTEAFF.

The rearrangement uses TRBV7-7 and TRBJ2-5; tentatively, D is TRBD2 (6 bases). V gave up 1 base and J gave up 5 bases, with 11 bases separating them. CDR3 length: 14 amino acids. Germline V CDR1 and CDR2: SSHAT, FNYEAQ (reference sequence). The CDR3 DNA sequence: TGTGCCAGCAGCTTAGAACTAGCAACGGAGACCCAGTACTTC. This gives the protein CASSLELATETQYF.

This chain links TRBV14 with TRBJ1-3; D is perhaps TRBD1 (5 bases). Germline V gene data show CDR1 as SGHDN and CDR2 as FVKESK. V was trimmed by 4 bases and J by 1 base, leaving 8 bases between them. CDR3 length: 14 residues. DNA for the CDR3: TGTGCCAGCAGCCCGACAGCTTCTGGAAACACCATATATTTT. Translation gives CASSPTASGNTIYF.

The chain links TRBV7-2 to TRBJ1-3; TRBD1 matches 8 bases. Trimming took 5 bases from V and 1 from J; bases not matched to a gene: 4. Looked up from germline, CDR1 is SGHTA and CDR2 is FQGNSA. The CDR3 totals 15 residues. CDR3 in DNA: TGTGCCAGCAGCCCCAGGACAGGGTCTGGAAACACCATATATTTT. This encodes CASSPRTGSGNTIYF.

This clone was seen a single time. At the DNA level, this CDR3 is encoded by other sequences in the same sample as well. The gene calls are TRBV5-1 and TRBJ2-5, with no clear D. Germline lookup yields CDR1 SGHRS and CDR2 YFSETQ. The CDR3 spans 14 residues. The V end was cut by 4 bases, the J end by 4 bases, with 14 bases between. The CDR3 is CASSPGAVGETQYF. The CDR3 DNA sequence: TGCGCCAGCAGCCCGGGCGCAGTGGGAGAGACCCAGTACTTC.

For this clone: Other DNA sequences in this specimen translate into the identical CDR3. The DNA of the CDR3 is TGTGCCAGCAGCGAACTAGCGGGAGGGACCTACGAGCAGTACTTC. It specifies CASSELAGGTYEQYF. The chain combines TRBV28 with TRBJ2-7, with 13 bases lining up with TRBD2. CDR3 length: 15 amino acids. In germline, CDR1 is MDHEN, CDR2 SYDVKM. With V trimmed by 6 bases and J by 2 bases, 4 bases remained unmatched.

This rearrangement joins TRBV9 to TRBJ1-6; D possibly corresponds to TRBD1 (6 bases). The V and J ends lost 0 bases and 13 bases respectively, with 14 bases between them. The germline gives CDR1 SGDLS, CDR2 YYNGEE. This CDR3 region has 14 residues. The CDR3 region is CASSVAPGVDPLHF. CDR3 DNA sequence: TGTGCCAGCAGCGTAGCTCCAGGGGTAGACCCCCTCCACTTT. Full variable domain (missing parts from reference TRBV9 and TRBJ1-6): DSGVTQTPKHLITATGQRVTLRCSPRSGDLSVYWYQQSLDQGLQFLIQYYNGEERAKGNILERFSAQQFPDLHSELNLSSLELGDSALYFCASSVAPGVDPLHFGNGTRLTVT.

This chain links TRBV4-1 with TRBJ2-7, with 11 bases lining up with TRBD1. Trimming removed 4 bases from V and 5 bases from J; junction bases left unmatched: 10. Germline CDR1 MGHRA, CDR2 YSYEKL. The CDR3 totals 16 residues. CDR3 sequence reads: CASSRGAGQGGNEQYF. CDR3 sequence (DNA): TGCGCCAGCAGCCGTGGAGCGGGACAGGGGGGGAACGAGCAGTACTTC.

The CDR3 bases are TGTGCCAGTAAGAGTGGGGGCCGCAACACTGAAGCTTTCTTT. It encodes CASKSGGRNTEAFF. V and J are TRBV19 and TRBJ1-1, with D maybe TRBD1 (6 bases). The CDR3 spans 14 residues. V was shortened by 7 bases and J by 2 bases, with 14 bases between the two germline ends. Germline V gene sequence: CDR1 LNHDA, CDR2 SQIVND (reference sequence).

This chain connects TRBV7-9 to TRBJ2-5; the D gene is possibly TRBD2 (6 bases). V dropped 3 bases and J dropped 5 bases, with 19 bases sitting between them. The germline V gene encodes CDR1 SEHNR and CDR2 FQNEAQ (reference sequence). This CDR3 contains 16 residues. CDR3 region: CASSLGRTISEETQYF. The CDR3, as DNA: TGTGCCAGCAGCTTGGGGAGGACTATTAGTGAGGAGACCCAGTACTTC.

The J gene is TRBJ2-7, the V gene TRBV7-3; D is perhaps TRBD1 (6 bases). There are 14 residues in the CDR3. Trimming shortened V by 8 bases and J by 3 bases, and 17 bases separated the two germline ends. Germline CDR1 reads SGHTA; CDR2 reads FQGTGA. The CDR3 coding sequence is TGTGCCAGCGGCCCGGGACAAGGGCGCTACGAGCAGTACTTC. Amino acid sequence: CASGPGQGRYEQYF.

The CDR3 region is CASSSRGLGYTF. The DNA of the CDR3 is TGTGCCAGCAGCTCCAGAGGCCTTGGCTACACCTTC. The rearrangement joins TRBV5-4 to TRBJ1-2; D not certain. Between the trimmed V and J ends, which lost 3 bases and 7 bases, there was a span of 10 bases. Germline V gene lookup returns CDR1 SGHNT and CDR2 YYREEE (reference sequence). CDR3 length equals 12 residues.

The rearrangement joins TRBV7-2 to TRBJ1-5, with TRBD1 as a possible D gene (5 bases). Germline V gives CDR1 SGHTA, CDR2 FQGNSA. The CDR3 length is 15 residues. The V end was cut by 5 bases, the J end by 4 bases, with 15 bases between. For the CDR3, the DNA is TGTGCCAGCAGCCTGAGGGGTTGGAATAATCAGCCCCAGCATTTT. As protein: CASSLRGWNNQPQHF.

The chain recombines TRBV6-4 with TRBJ2-7, with D perhaps TRBD2 (5 bases). Germline lookup yields CDR1 MRHNA and CDR2 SNTAGT. This CDR3 has 14 residues. Deletions cut 5 bases from V and 3 bases from J, with 14 bases between. CDR3 nucleotide sequence: TGTGCCAGCAGTCCCGAGAACGGGAACTACGAGCAGTACTTC. This gives the protein CASSPENGNYEQYF.

The rearrangement joins TRBV19 to TRBJ2-6, with D perhaps TRBD1 (6 bases). V was clipped by 5 bases and J by 1 base, with 9 bases between them. There are 15 residues in the CDR3. Germline assignment: CDR1 LNHDA and CDR2 SQIVND (reference sequence). Written as DNA, the CDR3 is TGTGCCAGTAGTTTCACAGGGTCTGGGGCCAACGTCCTGACTTTC. Translation gives CASSFTGSGANVLTF.

This chain joins TRBV6-1 and TRBJ2-7; D ambiguous. The CDR3 is made up of 14 amino acids. Germline CDR1 reads MNHNS; CDR2 reads SASEGT. V was clipped by 3 bases and J by 2 bases, with 11 bases between them. CDR3 protein: CASSDWNSAYEQYF. CDR3 DNA: TGTGCCAGCAGTGATTGGAATTCCGCCTACGAGCAGTACTTC.

The gene calls are TRBV30 and TRBJ2-7; the D gene is possibly TRBD2 (6 bases). Germline V lookup: CDR1 GTSNPN, CDR2 SVGIG (reference sequence). V was pared by 5 bases and J by 1 base, with 21 bases between. The CDR3 covers 16 residues. This CDR3 reads CAWRGPTRAGSYEQYF. For the CDR3, the DNA is TGTGCCTGGCGAGGCCCTACCAGGGCGGGATCCTACGAGCAGTACTTC.

A remark on this clone: The sample contains more than one DNA sequence encoding this CDR3. The chain joins TRBV6-6 to TRBJ2-7; 10 bases are shared with TRBD2. V was pared by 3 bases and J by 2 bases, with 1 base of the junction left unmatched. CDR3 length equals 14 residues. Per the germline V gene, CDR1 is MNHNY and CDR2 is SVGAGI (reference sequence). Written as DNA, the CDR3 is TGTGCCAGCAGTTATCTAGCGGGAGCCTACGAGCAGTACTTC. This sequence encodes CASSYLAGAYEQYF.

The chain recombines TRBV5-1 with TRBJ1-4, with D hard to call. Germline V gene data show CDR1 as SGHRS and CDR2 as YFSETQ. This CDR3 comprises 17 residues. Trimming shortened V by 4 bases and J by 3 bases, and 19 bases separated the two germline ends. The CDR3 here is CASSPDPGGGANEKLFF. CDR3 sequence (DNA): TGCGCCAGCAGCCCCGACCCGGGAGGAGGTGCTAATGAAAAACTGTTTTTT.

Details on this clone: Other DNA sequences within the sample encode an identical CDR3. This chain uses TRBV5-1 with TRBJ2-2; TRBD2 matches 11 bases. Germline CDR1 reads SGHRS; CDR2 reads YFSETQ. With 4 bases clipped from V and 2 bases from J, the junction kept 4 bases outside the gene matches. The length of the CDR3 is 16 residues. CDR3 sequence: CASSPTSGRNTGELFF. The CDR3 bases are TGCGCCAGCAGCCCAACTAGCGGGAGAAACACCGGGGAGCTGTTTTTT. Full variable domain (outside the CDR3, taken from reference TRBV5-1 and TRBJ2-2): KAGVTQTPRYLIKTRGQQVTLSCSPISGHRSVSWYQQTPGQGLQFLFEYFSETQRNKGNFPGRFSGRQFSNSRSEMNVSTLELGDSALYLCASSPTSGRNTGELFFGEGSRLTVL.

This clone was detected only once. The CDR3: CASSLGHSGSNEQFF. The CDR3 DNA is TGCGCCAGCAGCTTAGGACACTCCGGGTCCAATGAGCAGTTCTTC. The chain employs TRBV5-1 and TRBJ2-1, with D perhaps TRBD1 (5 bases). The CDR3 spans 15 residues. In germline, CDR1 is SGHRS, CDR2 YFSETQ. V was pared by 2 bases and J by 6 bases, with 15 bases between.

This chain connects TRBV11-2 to TRBJ2-1; D may be TRBD2 (5 bases). V lost 4 bases and J 7 bases, leaving 17 bases between the germline ends. Germline V lookup: CDR1 SGHAT, CDR2 FQNNGV. The CDR3 sequence is 15 residues long. CDR3 amino acids: CASSSAGLPRNEQFF. CDR3 DNA: TGTGCCAGCAGCTCTGCGGGCCTCCCTCGTAATGAGCAGTTCTTC. Supplemented by reference TRBV11-2 and TRBJ2-1, the full variable domain reads EAGVAQSPRYKIIEKRQSVAFWCNPISGHATLYWYQQILGQGPKLLIQFQNNGVVDDSQLPKDRFSAERLKGVDSTLKIQPAKLEDSAVYLCASSSAGLPRNEQFFGPGTRLTVL.

Concerning this clone itself: Additional DNA sequences in this sample encode the identical CDR3. The chain couples TRBV4-2 to TRBJ2-7; 10 positions match TRBD2. Germline-derived CDR1 and CDR2 are LGHNA and YNFKEQ. The CDR3 runs 15 residues. V shed 1 base, J shed 2 bases, and the junction held 2 bases outside the gene matches. The CDR3 bases are TGTGCCAGCAGCCAAGGAACTAGCGGGACCTACGAGCAGTACTTC. Translated, it gives CASSQGTSGTYEQYF.

CDR3 amino acids: CASSLFGTGGKDTQYF. The DNA of the CDR3 is TGTGCCAGCAGCTTATTTGGGACAGGGGGGAAAGATACGCAGTATTTT. This sequence joins TRBV7-2 and TRBJ2-3, with TRBD1 matching over 11 bases. This CDR3 comprises 16 residues. Germline lookup yields CDR1 SGHTA and CDR2 FQGNSA. V was clipped by 2 bases and J by 5 bases; unmatched bases: 6. Combining the CDR3 with reference TRBV7-2 and TRBJ2-3 gives the whole variable domain GAGVSQSPSNKVTEKGKDVELRCDPISGHTALYWYRQSLGQGLEFLIYFQGNSAPDKSGLPSDRFSAERTGGSVSTLTIQRTQQEDSAVYLCASSLFGTGGKDTQYFGPGTRLTVL.